The text below deals with one T cell receptor (beta chain). In the authors' workflow: Amplification with reference gene primers provided the estimates of nucleated cell counts. The assay was immunoSEQ multiplex PCR, and TCRdb's table has in-frame clones only and misses some. The V and J calls and the clone size are those of that table, but D and trimming were determined from the DNA. The sample holds some 58,000 clones, about four fifths seen once. The data were obtained in a study of blood T cell repertoires in COVID-19. Germline CDR1 is SGHVS and CDR2 is FNYEAQ. The V and J ends lost 1 base and 2 bases respectively, with 12 bases between them. This CDR3 is built from 16 residues.

This chain uses TRBV7-6 with TRBJ1-5; D possibly corresponds to TRBD1 (5 bases). The clonotype was recovered from a human donor in a cohort sampled during active COVID-19. The sample taken for sequencing was peripheral blood. CDR3 residues: CASSLGGRNGNQPQHF. Written as DNA, the CDR3 is TGTGCCAGCAGCTTAGGGGGGAGGAATGGCAATCAGCCCCAGCATTTT.